This is a list of T cell receptor beta chains from one sample in a study of CD8+ T cells in alopecia areata. Assay used: immunoSEQ multiplex PCR; TCRdb lists only in-frame clones, some missing. Of about 250,000 clones in the sample, 60% were seen once. Sequencing used CD4+ T cells sorted from blood, obtained between weeks 51 and 54, from a patient treated with tofacitinib. The origin of the receptors is a human donor with alopecia areata. Each CDR3 is given with its conserved first and last residue. The order of the fields is V gene, J gene, clone size, D gene, CDR3 protein, CDR3 DNA. D genes are given only for firm matches. Rows give clone size only sometimes, using once, few, many, or a class for an expanded clone.

V gene: TRBV11-1
J gene: TRBJ1-1
clone size: NA
D gene: NA
CDR3 protein: CASSSPGRKNTEAFF
CDR3 DNA: TGTGCCAGCAGCTCCCCGGGACGGAAGAACACTGAAGCTTTCTTT

V gene: TRBV5-6
J gene: TRBJ1-5
clone size: NA
D gene: NA
CDR3 protein: CASSFGGDQPQHF
CDR3 DNA: TGTGCCAGCAGCTTTGGCGGGGATCAGCCCCAGCATTTT

V gene: TRBV2
J gene: TRBJ2-5
clone size: NA
D gene: NA
CDR3 protein: CASSVGGLGGETQYF
CDR3 DNA: TGTGCCAGCAGTGTTGGGGGGCTAGGAGGAGAGACCCAGTACTTC

V gene: TRBV6-5
J gene: TRBJ2-2
clone size: few
D gene: NA
CDR3 protein: CASRAGTSNTGELFF
CDR3 DNA: TGTGCCAGCAGAGCCGGGACTTCGAACACCGGGGAGCTGTTTTTT

V gene: TRBV18
J gene: TRBJ1-1
clone size: NA
D gene: NA
CDR3 protein: CASSPRGLNTEAFF
CDR3 DNA: TGTGCCAGCTCACCACGGGGCTTGAACACTGAAGCTTTCTTT

V gene: TRBV5-1
J gene: TRBJ2-5
clone size: NA
D gene: TRBD2
CDR3 protein: CASSSLAGGQETQYF
CDR3 DNA: TGCGCCAGCAGCTCCTTGGCGGGGGGGCAAGAGACCCAGTACTTC

V gene: TRBV5-1
J gene: TRBJ2-5
clone size: NA
D gene: NA
CDR3 protein: CASSLQGRNEETQYF
CDR3 DNA: TGCGCCAGCAGCTTACAGGGGAGGAATGAAGAGACCCAGTACTTC

V gene: TRBV4-1
J gene: TRBJ2-7
clone size: NA
D gene: NA
CDR3 protein: CAIQKNYEQYF
CDR3 DNA: TGCGCCATCCAGAAAAACTACGAGCAGTACTTC

V gene: TRBV4-2
J gene: TRBJ2-3
clone size: NA
D gene: NA
CDR3 protein: CASSPGATDTQYF
CDR3 DNA: TGTGCCAGCAGCCCCGGGGCCACAGATACGCAGTATTTT

V gene: TRBV7-9
J gene: TRBJ1-4
clone size: NA
D gene: TRBD1
CDR3 protein: CASSSGQIATNEKLFF
CDR3 DNA: TGTGCCAGCAGCTCGGGACAGATTGCAACTAATGAAAAACTGTTTTTT

V gene: TRBV2
J gene: TRBJ2-1
clone size: NA
D gene: NA
CDR3 protein: CASSESKNGGEQFF
CDR3 DNA: TGTGCCAGCAGTGAATCTAAGAACGGCGGTGAGCAGTTCTTC

V gene: TRBV29-1
J gene: TRBJ2-5
clone size: NA
D gene: TRBD1
CDR3 protein: CSVSRTGSPQETQYF
CDR3 DNA: TGCAGCGTTTCAAGGACAGGGAGTCCCCAAGAGACCCAGTACTTC

V gene: TRBV2
J gene: TRBJ2-5
clone size: NA
D gene: NA
CDR3 protein: CASTGTQETQYF
CDR3 DNA: TGTGCCAGCACCGGTACACAAGAGACCCAGTACTTC

V gene: TRBV29-1
J gene: TRBJ2-3
clone size: NA
D gene: TRBD1
CDR3 protein: CSVVQGGRTDTQYF
CDR3 DNA: TGCAGCGTTGTACAGGGGGGAAGGACAGATACGCAGTATTTT

V gene: TRBV30
J gene: TRBJ2-3
clone size: NA
D gene: TRBD2
CDR3 protein: CAWSVATGLAGWDTQYF
CDR3 DNA: TGTGCCTGGAGTGTTGCTACTGGACTAGCGGGGTGGGATACGCAGTATTTT